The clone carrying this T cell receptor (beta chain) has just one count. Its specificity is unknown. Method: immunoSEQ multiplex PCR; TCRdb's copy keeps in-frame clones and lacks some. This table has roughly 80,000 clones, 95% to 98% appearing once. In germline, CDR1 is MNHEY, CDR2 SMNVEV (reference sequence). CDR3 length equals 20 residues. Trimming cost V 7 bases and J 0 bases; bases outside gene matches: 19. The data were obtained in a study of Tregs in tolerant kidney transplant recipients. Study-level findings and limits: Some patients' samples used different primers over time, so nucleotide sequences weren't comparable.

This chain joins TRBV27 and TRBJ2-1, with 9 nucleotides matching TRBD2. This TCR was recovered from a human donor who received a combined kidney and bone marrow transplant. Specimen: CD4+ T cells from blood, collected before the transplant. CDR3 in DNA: TGTGCCAGCAACCGGGGTGCCAGGTGGGGTAGCGGGAGCTCCTACAATGAGCAGTTCTTC. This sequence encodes CASNRGARWGSGSSYNEQFF.